The clone carrying this TCR beta chain has more than one count but fewer than ten. The antigen remains unidentified. All gene names here are mouse names. The read gets to within 4 residues of the CDR3 end, and the germline J gene fills in the rest. The data are from a study of CD8+ T cells in alopecia areata. Points from the study as a whole: Affected lesional scalp, above all in alopecia totalis/universalis, was more clonal than normal scalp.

In germline, CDR1 is NSQYPW, CDR2 LRSPGD (reference sequence). The ends lost 5 bases at V and 0 bases at J; junction bases unmatched: 4. The CDR3 loop spans 14 amino acids. Following extraction, RNA underwent reverse transcription to cDNA, which served as the sequencing template. Here immunoSEQ multiplex PCR was the method, and the copy in TCRdb shows in-frame clones only, minus some. Observed in the sample are over 100,000 clones, none of them singletons. This chain joins TRBV1 and TRBJ2-7; TRBD2 agrees at 7 bases. This clonotype was sampled from a C3H/HeJ mouse with alopecia areata. Strain haplotype (MHC): H2-k. Input material: lesional skin. The CDR3 spells CTCSPGLDSYEQYF. The covered CDR3 bases are TGCACCTGCAGTCCCGGACTGGACTCCTAT. The full variable domain, its missing parts supplied by reference TRBV1 and TRBJ2-7, is VTLLEQNPRWRLVPRGQAVNLRCILKNSQYPWMSWYQQDLQKQLQWLFTLRSPGDKEVKSLPGADYLATRVTDTELRLQVANMSQGRTLYCTCSPGLDSYEQYFGPGTRLTVL.